One and the same sample provided the 9 T cell receptor beta chains below, sequenced in a study of blood T cell repertoires in COVID-19 (dated by TCRdb to the early 2020s). Library preparation used the immunoSEQ multiplex PCR assay. Imported from immuneACCESS, the table was reduced by TCRdb to in-frame sequences with V and J called. These copies leave out some clones; in studies compared against another copy, an unresolved V gene accounts for under half, and the cause of the remainder is not known. In this sample the table shows about 210,000 clones, just over 90% of which occur a single time. 1% to 1.5% of the sample lies in the top ten. The sequenced material came from peripheral blood. These receptors all stem from a man aged 25 to 45 with acute or convalescent COVID-19.

The V gene is TRBV3-1 (or the pseudogene TRBV3-2), the J gene TRBJ2-2, with TRBD1 as a possible D gene (5 bases). The CDR3 sequence is 14 residues long. With 1 base removed from V and 4 bases from J, the gap between germline ends came to 7 bases. Germline CDR1 reads LGHDT; CDR2 reads YNNKEL (reference sequence). DNA of the CDR3: TGTGCCAGCAGCCAAGCAGGGTCCACCGGGGAGCTGTTTTTT. It translates to CASSQAGSTGELFF.

V is TRBV21-1 and J is TRBJ2-2; no check of the table's D call, TRBD2, against the DNA was made. TRBV21-1 is reported as a pseudogene. The CDR3 length is 10 residues. CDR3 in amino acids: CLGGTGELFF. In nucleotides, the CDR3 is TGTCTGGGGGGAACCGGGGAGCTGTTTTTT.

The V call is TRBV6-5, the J call TRBJ1-5; D might be TRBD1 (5 bases). The CDR3 totals 13 residues. Germline values: CDR1 MNHEY, CDR2 SVGAGI. Trimming left V 6 bases short and J 8 bases short, with 14 bases between. The chain's CDR3 is CASSPGGWEPQHF. CDR3 coding DNA: TGTGCCAGCAGCCCGGGGGGGTGGGAGCCCCAGCATTTT.

This chain joins TRBV2 and TRBJ1-6; D not certain. This CDR3 has 15 amino acids. The V gene's germline CDR1 is SNHLY and CDR2 FYNNEI. The germline V and J ends were trimmed by 6 bases and 8 bases, with 17 bases remaining between them. The CDR3 DNA sequence: TGTGCCAGCAGCCCGCGTGGCAGGCCAGATTCACCCCTCCACTTT. Protein: CASSPRGRPDSPLHF.

The genes are TRBV5-1 and TRBJ2-7; 9 bases fit TRBD1. Germline CDR1 reads SGHRS; CDR2 reads YFSETQ. J was trimmed by 2 bases and V by 1 base; bases with no gene match: 4. The CDR3 length is 15 residues. The CDR3, as DNA: TGCGCCAGCAGCTTGCGGACAGGGGATCCCTACGAGCAGTACTTC. The encoded protein is CASSLRTGDPYEQYF.

This clone was detected a few times. This chain connects TRBV28 to TRBJ1-2; 7 bases are shared with TRBD1. Germline V gene lookup returns CDR1 MDHEN and CDR2 SYDVKM. CDR3 length: 15 amino acids. V gave up 6 bases and J gave up 2 bases; unmatched junction bases: 9. In nucleotides, the CDR3 is TGTGCCAGCAGACCCACAGGGGCAACAAACTATGGCTACACCTTC. It codes for CASRPTGATNYGYTF.

V is TRBV28 and J is TRBJ1-2, with D unresolved. The CDR3 contains 11 residues. V was cut by 5 bases and J by 8 bases, with 9 bases left in between. CDR1 is MDHEN and CDR2 is SYDVKM in the germline V gene. The CDR3 DNA sequence: TGTGCCAGCAGTCAAAGTAGAGGCTACACCTTC. Translating gives CASSQSRGYTF.

The rearrangement uses TRBV11-2 and TRBJ2-1; D unclear. The V end lost 6 bases, the J end lost 0 bases, and 6 bases lay between the germline ends. This CDR3 region has 13 residues. Germline V gene sequence: CDR1 SGHAT, CDR2 FQNNGV. The CDR3 bases are TGTGCCAGCAGTAGCCTCTCCTACAATGAGCAGTTCTTC. Translated: CASSSLSYNEQFF.

This clone appeared a single time. This chain links TRBV6-5 with TRBJ2-7, with 7 bases identical to TRBD2. The CDR3 contains 14 residues. CDR1 is MNHEY and CDR2 is SVGAGI in the germline V gene. The J segment lost 2 bases and the V segment lost 11 bases, leaving 12 bases of the junction unmatched. CDR3 protein: CAVFRRELPYEQYF. CDR3 in DNA: TGTGCCGTTTTTAGGCGGGAGCTACCCTACGAGCAGTACTTC.